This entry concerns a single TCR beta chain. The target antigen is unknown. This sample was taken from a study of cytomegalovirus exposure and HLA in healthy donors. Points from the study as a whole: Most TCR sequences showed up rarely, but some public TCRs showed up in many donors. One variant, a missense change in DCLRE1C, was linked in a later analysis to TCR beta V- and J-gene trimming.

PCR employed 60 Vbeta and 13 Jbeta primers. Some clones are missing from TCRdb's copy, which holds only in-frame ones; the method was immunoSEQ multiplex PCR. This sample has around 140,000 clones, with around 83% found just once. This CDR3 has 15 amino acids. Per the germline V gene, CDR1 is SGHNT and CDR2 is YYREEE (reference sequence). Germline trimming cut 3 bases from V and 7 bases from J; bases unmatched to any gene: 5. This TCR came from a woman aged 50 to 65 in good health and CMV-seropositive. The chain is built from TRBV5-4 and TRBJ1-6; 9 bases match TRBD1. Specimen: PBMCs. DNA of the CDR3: TGTGCCAGCAGCTCGGGACAGGGCGGAAATTCACCCCTCCACTTT. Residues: CASSSGQGGNSPLHF. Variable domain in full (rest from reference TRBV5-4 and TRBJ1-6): ETGVTQSPTHLIKTRGQQVTLRCSSQSGHNTVSWYQQALGQGPQFIFQYYREEENGRGNFPPRFSGLQFPNYSSELNVNALELDDSALYLCASSSGQGGNSPLHFGNGTRLTVT.